In this sample, the clone carrying this T cell receptor beta chain turned up many times. The antigen remains unidentified. The record originates from a study of spatial heterogeneity in lung cancer. Findings and limits, study-wide: Ubiquitous expanded tumor TCRs appeared in blood more at resection than follow-up.

One entry per CDR3 protein results from TCRdb running MiXCR on the 5' RACE reads. The data contain about 23,000 distinct CDR3 sequences, around 4.5% of them singletons. Germline CDR1 is SQVTM and CDR2 is ANQGSEA. The CDR3 totals 12 residues. The V and J ends lost 5 bases and 4 bases respectively, with 11 bases between them. As to time point: sample taken at primary tumor resection. The clonotype was recovered from a male donor with early-stage non-small cell lung cancer. The sequencing here drew on PBMCs, taken at surgery. The chain has TRBV29-1 and TRBJ1-1; D is possibly TRBD1 (6 bases). CDR3 loop: CSVYREGTEAFF. CDR3 coding DNA: TGCAGCGTTTACAGGGAGGGCACTGAAGCTTTCTTT.